The T cell receptor beta chain described here comes from a study of T cell responses to AZD1222 COVID-19 vaccine. For the study at large: Pooling was applied to second doses at about 4 or about 12 weeks. Study results and caveats: The donor cohort was predominantly white British with a female majority, and clonal diversity may have been underestimated.

Concerning this clone itself: Antigen unknown.

The data were produced by immunoSEQ multiplex PCR, yet TCRdb's version contains in-frame clones alone and is incomplete. Of around 100,000 clones in the sample, approximately 86% were seen once. With 6 bases removed from V and 4 bases from J, the gap between germline ends came to 12 bases. The germline gives CDR1 SQVTM, CDR2 ANQGSEA. The CDR3 length is 12 residues. The chain links TRBV29-1 to TRBJ1-2; D is perhaps TRBD1 (5 bases). This receptor was obtained from an adult in good health. The input for sequencing was peripheral blood, taken on day 0 of AZD1222 vaccination. The CDR3 reads CSVDRDLYGYTF. CDR3 nucleotide sequence: TGCAGCGTAGACCGGGACCTCTATGGCTACACCTTC.